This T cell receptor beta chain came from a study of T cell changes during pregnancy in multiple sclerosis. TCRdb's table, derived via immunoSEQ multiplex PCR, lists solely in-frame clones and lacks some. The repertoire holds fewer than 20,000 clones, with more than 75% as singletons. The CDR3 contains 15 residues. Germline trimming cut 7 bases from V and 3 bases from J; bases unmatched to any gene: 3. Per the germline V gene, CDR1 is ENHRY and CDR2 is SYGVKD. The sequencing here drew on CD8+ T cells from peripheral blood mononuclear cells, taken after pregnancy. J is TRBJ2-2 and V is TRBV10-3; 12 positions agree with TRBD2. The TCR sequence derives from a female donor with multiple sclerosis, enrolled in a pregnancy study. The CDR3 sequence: CAINRLAGDTGELFF. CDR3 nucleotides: TGTGCCATCAATCGACTAGCGGGAGACACCGGGGAGCTGTTTTTT.